Given below is one T cell receptor beta chain in context. The CDR3 has 15 residues. Trimming pared 0 bases from V and 6 bases from J, leaving 14 bases between. Germline values: CDR1 LNHNV, CDR2 YYDKDF (reference sequence). The record originates from a study of blood T cell repertoires in COVID-19. Profiling relied on immunoSEQ multiplex PCR, and the TCRdb table lists in-frame clones only, not all of them. The data show approximately 230,000 clones, approximately 84% seen once. The sequencing input was PBMCs or T cells enriched from blood (not recorded which). This sequence originates from a man between 40 and 49 years old who had recovered from COVID-19. The rearrangement uses TRBV15 and TRBJ1-1; TRBD1 is a possible D gene (5 bases). The CDR3 region has the DNA TGTGCCACCAGCAGAGATCGGACAAACCTCCCTGAAGCTTTCTTT. Residues: CATSRDRTNLPEAFF.